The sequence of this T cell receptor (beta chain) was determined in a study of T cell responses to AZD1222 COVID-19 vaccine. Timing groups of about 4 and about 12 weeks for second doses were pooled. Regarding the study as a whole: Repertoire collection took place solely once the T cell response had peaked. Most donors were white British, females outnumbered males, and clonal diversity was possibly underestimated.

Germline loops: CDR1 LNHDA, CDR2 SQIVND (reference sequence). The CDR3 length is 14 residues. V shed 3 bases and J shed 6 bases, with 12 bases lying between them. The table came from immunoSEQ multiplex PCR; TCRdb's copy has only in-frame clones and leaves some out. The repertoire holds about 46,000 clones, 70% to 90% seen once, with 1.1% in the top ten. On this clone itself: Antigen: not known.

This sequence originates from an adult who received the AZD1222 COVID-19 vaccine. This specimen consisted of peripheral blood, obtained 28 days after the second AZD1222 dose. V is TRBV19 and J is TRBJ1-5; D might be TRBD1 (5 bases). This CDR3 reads CASSMGGSAQPQHF. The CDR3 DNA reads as TGTGCCAGTAGTATGGGGGGTTCTGCTCAGCCCCAGCATTTT.